This T cell receptor beta chain emerged from a study of early T cells in non-severe SARS-CoV-2 infection. Study overall: Sequencing input comprised bulk RNA from unsorted whole blood; chain pairing was not available.

In the case of this clonotype: Its specificity is unknown.

Individual cDNA molecules each received unique molecular identifiers attached to them. TCRdb called the 5' RACE reads again in MiXCR, with one record for every CDR3 protein. The data contain 55,000 to 85,000 distinct CDR3 sequences, around 12% of them singletons. Germline values: CDR1 SQVTM, CDR2 ANQGSEA. Trimming took 7 bases from V and 5 from J, leaving 18 bases between them. The CDR3 is made up of 14 amino acids. Study-wide points: The study's VDJdb matching favored anti-spike CD8 responses and missed private and CD4 specificities.

The TCR originated in an adult who was a healthcare worker with PCR-confirmed SARS-CoV-2 infection or an uninfected control (not recorded which). The sequencing input was whole blood. V and J are TRBV29-1 and TRBJ2-1; D gene unclear. The CDR3 reads CSALRRTQNNEQFF. The CDR3 coding sequence is TGCAGCGCGCTAAGGCGGACGCAAAACAATGAGCAGTTCTTC.